The 2 T cell receptor beta chains listed next were all sequenced from one sample in a study of blood T cell repertoires in COVID-19 (dated by TCRdb to about 2020). Libraries came from the immunoSEQ multiplex PCR assay. As stored in TCRdb, this immuneACCESS dataset retains in-frame rearrangements with V and J assigned. A fraction of the clones does not appear; measured against another copy, unresolved V genes explain less than half of the discrepancy, and the remainder lacks a known reason. This sample is represented by about 240,000 clones; around 86% of them were singletons. The top ten clones comprise roughly 8.2% of the sample. The sequencing sample was made of peripheral blood. These receptors all come from a woman aged 80 or over with COVID-19, enrolled during active disease.

This clone was counted a few times. The chain employs TRBV7-2 and TRBJ1-5, with TRBD1 identical over 8 bases. CDR3 size: 14 residues. CDR1 and CDR2 (germline): SGHTA, FQGNSA. Trimming cost V 6 bases and J 7 bases; bases outside gene matches: 8. The CDR3 DNA sequence: TGTGCCAGCAGTTCAGACAGGGGTGGCCAGCCCCAGCATTTT. This translates into CASSSDRGGQPQHF. The full variable domain, in which reference TRBV7-2 and TRBJ1-5 provide the parts outside the CDR3, is GAGVSQSPSNKVTEKGKDVELRCDPISGHTALYWYRQSLGQGLEFLIYFQGNSAPDKSGLPSDRFSAERTGGSVSTLTIQRTQQEDSAVYLCASSSDRGGQPQHFGDGTRLSIL.

This clone showed up just once. The CDR3, as DNA: TGCGCCAGCAGCCAAAAAACAAAAATCCGGGACAGGGGGAACGAGCAGTACTTC. Translating it yields CASSQKTKIRDRGNEQYF. This chain links TRBV4-1 with TRBJ2-7, with TRBD1 identical over 11 bases. The germline V gene has CDR1 MGHRA and CDR2 YSYEKL. Trimming took 2 bases from V and 5 from J; bases not matched to a gene: 14. The CDR3 runs 18 residues.